The present TCR beta chain was sequenced within a study of OX40 agonist ivuxolimab in advanced cancers. The protocol was immunoSEQ multiplex PCR, while the TCRdb copy is restricted to in-frame clones and leaves out a portion. The data show roughly 49,000 clones, about 86% seen once. With autoimmune disease history or systemic immunosuppression, patients were excluded. General study results and limits: Some nonresponders also had low normalized T-cell clonal expansion.

This clone was counted only a few times. The antigen is undetermined. This TCR derives from an adult with an advanced solid tumor such as melanoma, head and neck, liver or kidney cancer. The sample here was CD4+ or CD8+ T cells sorted from blood, taken in a trial of the OX40 agonist ivuxolimab.

CDR3 loop: CASSQDWSGGASYEQYF. CDR3 sequence (DNA): TGCGCCAGCAGCCAAGATTGGAGCGGGGGGGCCTCCTACGAGCAGTACTTC. This chain links TRBV4-3 with TRBJ2-7; 10 positions match TRBD2. This CDR3 spans 17 amino acids. J gave up 0 bases and V 0 bases, and 5 bases lay outside the gene matches. CDR1 and CDR2 (germline): LGHNA, YSLEER.